This T cell receptor (beta chain) comes out of a study of blood T cell repertoires in COVID-19. Study information: PBMCs, B-cell-depleted T cells, or T cells were the source of the cDNA or gDNA that made up the material.

Sequencing used immunoSEQ multiplex PCR; TCRdb keeps in-frame clones, though not all of them. The table records tens of thousands of clones, roughly 90% of them present only once. V dropped 5 bases and J dropped 5 bases, with 16 bases sitting between them. The germline V gene has CDR1 SEHNR and CDR2 FQNEAQ (reference sequence). This CDR3 is 14 amino acids long. The sample comprised peripheral blood. The source is a man between 60 and 75 years old with active COVID-19. J is TRBJ2-7 and V is TRBV7-9, with D tentatively TRBD2 (6 bases). For the CDR3, the DNA is TGTGCCAGCAGCGGAGTTCGGGGGAGCAACGAGCAGTACTTC. The encoded protein is CASSGVRGSNEQYF.